One and the same sample provided the 24 T cell receptor beta chains below, sequenced in a study of response to subunit inactivated influenza vaccine. TCRdb fed the RT-PCR reads into MiXCR, producing one record per CDR3 protein. The repertoire holds about 570,000 distinct CDR3 sequences, with approximately 10% as singletons. The material sequenced was PBMCs from blood, taken on the day of vaccination. Receptors originate from a man aged 50 or older who received an inactivated influenza vaccine.

The chain recombines TRBV5-1 with TRBJ2-5; no reliable D call. The germline V gene encodes CDR1 SGHRS and CDR2 YFSETQ. The CDR3 has 14 amino acids. V was shortened by 0 bases and J by 5 bases, with 11 bases between the two germline ends. The CDR3 is CASSLVVSGETQYF. The CDR3 region has the DNA TGCGCCAGCAGCTTGGTTGTGTCTGGGGAGACCCAGTACTTC.

This clonotype was seen repeatedly, ten times or more. This CDR3 reads CASSWTSGVNTGELFF. The CDR3 coding sequence is TGTGCCAGCAGTTGGACTAGCGGGGTGAACACCGGGGAGCTGTTTTTT. V is TRBV7-2 and J is TRBJ2-2; 12 bases match TRBD2. CDR1 SGHTA and CDR2 FQGNSA come from the germline V gene. CDR3 size: 16 residues. The V and J ends lost 6 bases and 1 base, in that order; junction bases with no gene match: 3.

This clonotype was counted between two and nine times. The chain joins TRBV15 to TRBJ2-3; D unresolved. Germline CDR1 is LNHNV and CDR2 is YYDKDF (reference sequence). V was cut by 2 bases and J by 1 base, with 16 bases left in between. The CDR3 is 17 amino acids. CDR3 in DNA: TGTGCCACCAGCAGAAATGGCCCCTACGAGGGCACAGATACGCAGTATTTT. Translating gives CATSRNGPYEGTDTQYF.

This clonotype was observed a few times. This chain connects TRBV4-3 to TRBJ2-7; tentative D call: TRBD1 (6 bases). CDR1 and CDR2 (germline): LGHNA, YSLEER. The CDR3 is 14 residues long. Between the trimmed V and J ends, which lost 0 bases and 7 bases, there was a span of 13 bases. In DNA form, the CDR3 reads TGCGCCAGCAGCCAAGACCACAGGGTAGGGGAGCAGTACTTC. Its translation is CASSQDHRVGEQYF.

This clonotype was seen only a few times. This chain uses TRBV9 with TRBJ2-1; D is perhaps TRBD1 or TRBD2 (5 bases each). Germline V gene sequence: CDR1 SGDLS, CDR2 YYNGEE. This CDR3 is 14 amino acids long. Deletions cut 2 bases from V and 9 bases from J, with 15 bases between. CDR3 residues: CASSVGTRSGEQFF. The CDR3 DNA is TGTGCCAGCAGCGTCGGGACCCGATCGGGTGAGCAGTTCTTC.

The chain employs TRBV11-2 and TRBJ1-5; D may be TRBD1 (5 bases). The CDR3 covers 15 residues. Trimming stripped 1 base from V and 3 bases from J, with 10 bases between. Looked up from germline, CDR1 is SGHAT and CDR2 is FQNNGV. CDR3 sequence reads: CASSLGDVTNQPQHF. CDR3 nucleotides: TGTGCCAGCAGCTTAGGGGACGTTACCAATCAGCCCCAGCATTTT.

In DNA form, the CDR3 reads TGTGCCAGCAGCGGGGGACAACTCGGACGGTTTGGAGATACGCAGTATTTT. Its translation is CASSGGQLGRFGDTQYF. This chain links TRBV7-2 with TRBJ2-3, with a possible D match to TRBD1 (6 bases). The V end lost 5 bases, the J end lost 5 bases, and 23 bases lay between the germline ends. Germline assignment: CDR1 SGHTA and CDR2 FQGNSA. The CDR3 extends over 17 amino acids.

This clonotype came up a few times. This chain links TRBV27 with TRBJ2-7, with a possible D match to TRBD2 (5 bases). The CDR3 sequence is 17 residues long. Trimming removed 3 bases from V and 5 bases from J, with 23 bases in between. Per germline, CDR1 MNHEY and CDR2 SMNVEV (reference sequence). CDR3 bases: TGTGCCAGCAGTTTCGAGGGCTTCCAATCCGTTATCCACGAGCAGTACTTC. Protein: CASSFEGFQSVIHEQYF.

The chain links TRBV27 to TRBJ2-3; D is uncertain. There are 13 residues in the CDR3. V was shortened by 4 bases and J by 6 bases, with 11 bases between the two germline ends. The germline CDR1 and CDR2 sequences are MNHEY and SMNVEV (reference sequence). Here the CDR3 DNA reads TGTGCCAGCAGTTCCCAGGACCCTGATACGCAGTATTTT. This encodes CASSSQDPDTQYF.

This clonotype was found many times. The chain joins TRBV9 to TRBJ2-7, with a tentative D call TRBD1 (5 bases). Germline CDR1 is SGDLS and CDR2 is YYNGEE. This CDR3 is built from 13 residues. Trimming shortened V by 0 bases and J by 5 bases, and 9 bases separated the two germline ends. CDR3 amino acids: CASSVEAGNEQYF. The CDR3 DNA sequence: TGTGCCAGCAGCGTAGAGGCAGGGAACGAGCAGTACTTC. The whole variable domain, filled in from reference TRBV9 and TRBJ2-7, reads DSGVTQTPKHLITATGQRVTLRCSPRSGDLSVYWYQQSLDQGLQFLIQYYNGEERAKGNILERFSAQQFPDLHSELNLSSLELGDSALYFCASSVEAGNEQYFGPGTRLTVT.

The rearrangement links TRBV9 to TRBJ2-5, with 8 bases identical to TRBD1. Germline lookup yields CDR1 SGDLS and CDR2 YYNGEE. V gave up 4 bases and J gave up 4 bases; unmatched junction bases: 6. The CDR3 has 14 residues. The CDR3 nucleotides are TGTGCCAGCAGCTTGACAGGGGATAGAGAGACCCAGTACTTC. Protein: CASSLTGDRETQYF.

This clonotype was seen only a few times. This sequence joins TRBV24-1 and TRBJ2-5; 9 nucleotides align to TRBD1. The CDR3 contains 16 residues. Germline values: CDR1 KGHDR, CDR2 SFDVKD. V trimming: 3 bases; J trimming: 3 bases; junction bases outside the gene matches: 7. CDR3 in amino acids: CATSDPGQGPKETQYF. CDR3 coding DNA: TGTGCCACCAGTGATCCCGGACAGGGGCCCAAAGAGACCCAGTACTTC.

The chain joins TRBV20-1 to TRBJ1-2, with 9 bases identical to TRBD1. Germline loops: CDR1 DFQATT, CDR2 SNEGSKA (reference sequence). V shed 4 bases, J shed 4 bases, and the junction held 13 bases outside the gene matches. The CDR3 covers 16 residues. CDR3 nucleotides: TGCAGTGCTAAAGAAACAGGGGGCGATCGGGGCTATGGCTACACCTTC. Its protein product is CSAKETGGDRGYGYTF.

In its sample, this clonotype was seen a few times. The CDR3: CASSFGYIAQGRNEQFF. DNA for the CDR3: TGTGCCAGCAGTTTTGGGTACATTGCACAGGGGAGGAATGAGCAGTTCTTC. The V call is TRBV12-3 or TRBV12-4, the J call TRBJ2-1, with a weak D call TRBD1 (7 bases). The CDR3 extends over 17 amino acids. Trimming cost V 3 bases and J 7 bases, with 22 bases left between them.

The chain couples TRBV9 to TRBJ1-3; 8 nucleotides align to TRBD1. J gave up 6 bases and V 1 base, and 3 bases lay outside the gene matches. Looked up from germline, CDR1 is SGDLS and CDR2 is YYNGEE. This CDR3 spans 14 amino acids. The chain's CDR3 is CASSVTGGTNTIYF. The CDR3 region has the DNA TGTGCCAGCAGCGTAACAGGGGGGACAAACACCATATATTTT.

The V gene is TRBV7-2, the J gene TRBJ2-3; D possibly uses TRBD1 or TRBD2 (6 bases each). V gave up 5 bases and J gave up 2 bases, with 14 bases separating them. The CDR3 contains 15 residues. From germline, CDR1 is SGHTA and CDR2 FQGNSA. CDR3 in DNA: TGTGCCAGCAGCCTCGACGGGGGCCCCACAGATACGCAGTATTTT. Its protein product is CASSLDGGPTDTQYF.

The gene calls are TRBV19 and TRBJ2-1; D not resolved. The V gene lost 0 bases and the J gene lost 6 bases, with 3 bases spanning the gap. The length of the CDR3 is 12 residues. CDR1 is LNHDA and CDR2 is SQIVND in the germline V gene (reference sequence). CDR3 DNA sequence: TGTGCCAGTAGTATAGATATCAATGAGCAGTTCTTC. Its translation: CASSIDINEQFF.

The chain links TRBV7-8 to TRBJ1-1; D may be TRBD1 (5 bases). V dropped 2 bases and J dropped 1 base, with 8 bases sitting between them. There are 14 residues in the CDR3. From germline, CDR1 is SGHVS and CDR2 FQNEAQ. The CDR3 loop reads CASSLMQGNTEAFF. CDR3 nucleotides: TGTGCCAGCAGCTTAATGCAGGGGAACACTGAAGCTTTCTTT.

The sample holds a few counts of this clonotype. The chain's CDR3 is CASRQLETGELFF. Written as DNA, the CDR3 is TGTGCCAGCCGACAGTTGGAAACCGGGGAGCTGTTTTTT. The gene calls are TRBV18 and TRBJ2-2, with a weak D call TRBD1 (5 bases). Germline CDR1 KGHSH, CDR2 LQKENI. CDR3 length: 13 residues. V lost 8 bases to trimming and J lost 5 bases, with 12 bases between them. Variable domain in full (rest from reference TRBV18 and TRBJ2-2): NAGVMQNPRHLVRRRGQEARLRCSPMKGHSHVYWYRQLPEEGLKFMVYLQKENIIDESGMPKERFSAEFPKEGPSILRIQQVVRGDSAAYFCASRQLETGELFFGEGSRLTVL.

This clonotype was seen at least ten times. V and J are TRBV6-4 and TRBJ2-2, with D unclear. V lost 3 bases and J 3 bases, leaving 2 bases between the germline ends. CDR3 length: 12 amino acids. CDR1 MRHNA and CDR2 SNTAGT come from the germline V gene. CDR3 in DNA: TGTGCCAGCAGTGAGGACACCGGGGAGCTGTTTTTT. This translates into CASSEDTGELFF.

This clonotype was seen a few times. The V gene is TRBV5-1, the J gene TRBJ2-4; 11 nucleotides match TRBD1. V was clipped by 5 bases and J by 7 bases; unmatched bases: 8. There are 15 residues in the CDR3. Germline lookup yields CDR1 SGHRS and CDR2 YFSETQ. The CDR3 DNA sequence: TGCGCCAGCAGTTCCCGGACAGGGGGCCTGAACATTCAGTACTTC. Residues: CASSSRTGGLNIQYF.

This clonotype was observed a few times. The chain has TRBV11-2 and TRBJ2-1, with 7 bases aligning to TRBD2. Germline V gene sequence: CDR1 SGHAT, CDR2 FQNNGV. The CDR3 is 13 amino acids. J was trimmed by 6 bases and V by 7 bases; bases with no gene match: 6. The CDR3 region has the DNA TGTGCCAGCATGACTAGCTATGGCAATGAGCAGTTCTTC. Translation: CASMTSYGNEQFF.

This clonotype was picked up a small number of times. This sequence joins TRBV4-2 and TRBJ2-1; D tentatively fits TRBD1 or TRBD2 (6 bases each). This CDR3 is built from 13 residues. Germline loops: CDR1 LGHNA, CDR2 YNFKEQ. Deletions cut 0 bases from V and 9 bases from J, with 9 bases between. CDR3 DNA sequence: TGTGCCAGCAGCCAAGATTGGGGGGCTGAGCAGTTCTTC. Its translation: CASSQDWGAEQFF.

This clonotype was seen a handful of times. This chain connects TRBV12-3 or TRBV12-4 to TRBJ1-2, with D perhaps matching TRBD1 (5 bases). Trimming removed 5 bases from V and 4 bases from J, with 11 bases in between. The CDR3 length is 13 residues. The CDR3 DNA follows: TGTGCCAGCAGTACAGGTCCCCCCTATGGCTACACCTTC. As protein: CASSTGPPYGYTF.